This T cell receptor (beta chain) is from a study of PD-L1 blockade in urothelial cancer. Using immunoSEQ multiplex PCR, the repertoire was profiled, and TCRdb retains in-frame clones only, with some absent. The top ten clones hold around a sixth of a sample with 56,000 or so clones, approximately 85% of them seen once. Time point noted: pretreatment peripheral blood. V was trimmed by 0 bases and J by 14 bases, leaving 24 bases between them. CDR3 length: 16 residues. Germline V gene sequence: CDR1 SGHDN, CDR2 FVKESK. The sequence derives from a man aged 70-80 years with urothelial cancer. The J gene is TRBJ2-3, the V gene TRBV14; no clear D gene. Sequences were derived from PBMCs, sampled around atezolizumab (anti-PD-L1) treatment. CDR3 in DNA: TGTGCCAGCAGCCAAGATCAGGATTTTAAGCACAGATACGCGTATTTT. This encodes CASSQDQDFKHRYAYF.